This TCR beta chain was documented in a study of blood T cell repertoires in COVID-19. On the study more broadly: Some COVID-19 samples were acute and others convalescent; all came from the United States, Italy and Spain. From T cells, B-cell-depleted T cells, or PBMCs came the material, which was cDNA or gDNA.

Germline CDR1 is MGHDK and CDR2 is SYGVNS. This CDR3 has 15 amino acids. Germline trimming cut 5 bases from V and 3 bases from J; bases unmatched to any gene: 4. Original methodology: Amplification of reference gene primers was used by the study to estimate nucleated cell counts. Only in-frame clones appear in the TCRdb table, and some are missing; sequencing was by immunoSEQ multiplex PCR. V, J and clone size were drawn from that table, and D and trimming were deduced from the DNA. This sample has 55,000 to 75,000 clones, with around three quarters found just once. Sequenced material: peripheral blood. This chain links TRBV25-1 with TRBJ2-2, with 9 bases aligning to TRBD1. The receptor's source is a human donor in a cohort sampled during active COVID-19. CDR3 coding DNA: TGTGCCAGCAGTAGGACAGGGGCCCACACCGGGGAGCTGTTTTTT. It is translated as CASSRTGAHTGELFF.